The 30 T cell receptor beta chains below all came from one sample that was sequenced in a study of PD-L1 blockade in urothelial cancer. Sample time point: peripheral blood 6 weeks after treatment start. The repertoire was sequenced with immunoSEQ multiplex PCR; TCRdb's copy has only in-frame clones and lacks some. The sample comprises about 29,000 clones, approximately 81% of which are singletons, and about 3% rests with the top ten. The sample was PBMCs, taken around atezolizumab (anti-PD-L1) treatment. The source is a man in his 70s with urothelial cancer.

This clone was counted a single time. The chain recombines TRBV9 with TRBJ2-3, with D perhaps matching TRBD1 (6 bases). Per germline, CDR1 SGDLS and CDR2 YYNGEE. The V gene lost 2 bases and the J gene lost 2 bases, with 15 bases spanning the gap. The CDR3 totals 16 residues. The CDR3 loop reads CASSVNGDTFTDTQYF. DNA of the CDR3: TGTGCCAGCAGCGTCAATGGGGACACTTTCACAGATACGCAGTATTTT.

The chain has TRBV5-4 and TRBJ2-1, with TRBD2 identical over 12 bases. The CDR3 spans 17 residues. Germline V gene lookup returns CDR1 SGHNT and CDR2 YYREEE (reference sequence). V was clipped by 4 bases and J by 0 bases; unmatched bases: 5. The DNA of the CDR3 is TGTGCCAGCAGCCCGACTAGCGGGGGCTCCTCCTACAATGAGCAGTTCTTC. Translation: CASSPTSGGSSYNEQFF.

This clone was seen a few times. This rearrangement joins TRBV11-2 to TRBJ2-5; TRBD2 aligns across 9 bases. The length of the CDR3 is 18 residues. Germline V CDR1 and CDR2: SGHAT, FQNNGV. V was clipped by 0 bases and J by 5 bases; unmatched bases: 13. In DNA form, the CDR3 reads TGTGCCAGCAGCTTAGATCATATGCGGGAGGGTTTGCAGGAGACCCAGTACTTC. Encoded protein: CASSLDHMREGLQETQYF.

This clone was seen just once. The chain uses TRBV7-9 and TRBJ2-2, with D possibly being TRBD1 (5 bases). Germline-derived CDR1 and CDR2 are SEHNR and FQNEAQ (reference sequence). The germline V and J ends were trimmed by 5 bases and 3 bases, with 16 bases remaining between them. There are 16 residues in the CDR3. CDR3 DNA sequence: TGTGCCAGCAGCGCGCAGCCGGCAGGGTACACCGGGGAGCTGTTTTTT. It codes for CASSAQPAGYTGELFF.

In this sample, this clone turned up once. CDR3 amino acids: CASSATGATGELFF. CDR3 nucleotide sequence: TGTGCCAGCTCGGCTACAGGGGCCACCGGGGAGCTGTTTTTT. The chain employs TRBV18 and TRBJ2-2; the match to TRBD1 covers 7 bases. The CDR3 runs 14 residues. Germline CDR1 reads KGHSH; CDR2 reads LQKENI. V shed 6 bases and J 4 bases; nucleotides not matched to a gene: 5.

This clone was seen a few times. V gene TRBV7-9 combines with J gene TRBJ2-2; TRBD1 agrees at 9 bases. The V gene's germline CDR1 is SEHNR and CDR2 FQNEAQ (reference sequence). The CDR3 is 16 amino acids. V was pared by 5 bases and J by 7 bases, with 11 bases of the junction left unmatched. The DNA of the CDR3 is TGTGCCAGCAGCCCCATGACAGGGGGGATGATCGGGGAGCTGTTTTTT. Amino acids: CASSPMTGGMIGELFF.

V usage is TRBV7-9 and J usage is TRBJ2-5, with 8 positions matching TRBD2. The CDR3 spans 18 residues. Germline trimming cut 1 base from V and 3 bases from J; bases unmatched to any gene: 13. Germline CDR1 and CDR2: SEHNR and FQNEAQ (reference sequence). CDR3 nucleotides: TGTGCCAGCAGCTTAGAGGCGGCGGCGGGGGGCAAAAAAGAGACCCAGTACTTC. Amino acid sequence: CASSLEAAAGGKKETQYF.

Concerning this clone itself: The junction departs from germline at one end; a sequencing error may be responsible. Distinct nucleotide sequences in the sample also encode this CDR3. The V gene is TRBV6-5, the J gene TRBJ2-7; TRBD2 is a possible D gene (6 bases). This CDR3 is built from 16 residues. Per germline, CDR1 MNHEY and CDR2 SVGAGI. CDR3 in DNA: TGTGCCAGCAGTTACTCGGGGACTGGGAGCTCCTACGAACAGTACTTC. Its translation: CASSYSGTGSSYEQYF.

The chain recombines TRBV18 with TRBJ2-1; 15 bases align to TRBD2. This CDR3 region has 19 residues. V lost 4 bases, J lost 0 bases, and 7 bases stayed unmatched. Germline CDR1 and CDR2: KGHSH and LQKENI. CDR3 bases: TGTGCCAGCTCACTTTTGGGACTAGCGGGAGGTGACTCCTACAATGAGCAGTTCTTC. This gives the protein CASSLLGLAGGDSYNEQFF.

As to this clone: The sample holds other DNA sequences that translate to the same CDR3. DNA for the CDR3: TGTGCCAGCAGCCCAGGGGGAGCGAACACCGGGGAGCTGTTTTTT. Its translation: CASSPGGANTGELFF. The V call is TRBV28, the J call TRBJ2-2, with 7 nucleotides matching TRBD1. From germline, CDR1 is MDHEN and CDR2 SYDVKM. V dropped 6 bases and J dropped 0; count of bases not matched to a gene: 4. The CDR3 has 15 residues. The variable domain in full, completed from reference TRBV28 and TRBJ2-2, reads DVKVTQSSRYLVKRTGEKVFLECVQDMDHENMFWYRQDPGLGLRLIYFSYDVKMKEKGDIPEGYSVSREKKERFSLILESASTNQTSMYLCASSPGGANTGELFFGEGSRLTVL.

The V and J genes are TRBV9 and TRBJ1-3; D possibly corresponds to TRBD1 (6 bases). The germline V and J ends were trimmed by 0 bases and 11 bases, with 21 bases remaining between them. Germline CDR1 is SGDLS and CDR2 is YYNGEE. The CDR3 extends over 16 amino acids. CDR3 sequence (DNA): TGTGCCAGCAGCGTAGATGTTCGCGGTTGGGGGCGCGCCATATATTTT. It encodes CASSVDVRGWGRAIYF.

The rearrangement uses TRBV7-2 and TRBJ1-3; TRBD1 is a possible D gene (6 bases). The germline CDR1 and CDR2 sequences are SGHTA and FQGNSA. The V end lost 1 base, the J end lost 0 bases, and 16 bases lay between the germline ends. The CDR3 loop spans 18 amino acids. CDR3 amino acids: CASSLVGGQSYSGNTIYF. In DNA form, the CDR3 reads TGTGCCAGCAGCTTAGTTGGCGGACAGAGTTACTCTGGAAACACCATATATTTT.

This clone has just one count. CDR3: CASSLKGEGAGGSYNEQFF. CDR3 bases: TGTGCCAGCAGCTTAAAGGGGGAGGGGGCGGGAGGCTCCTACAATGAGCAGTTCTTC. V is TRBV7-2 and J is TRBJ2-1; perhaps TRBD2 as D (8 bases). Between the trimmed V and J ends, which lost 2 bases and 0 bases, there was a span of 20 bases. Germline V gene sequence: CDR1 SGHTA, CDR2 FQGNSA. This CDR3 has 19 amino acids.

This clone was counted a few times. The chain carries TRBV19 and TRBJ1-5, with no clear D. V was shortened by 3 bases and J by 4 bases, with 13 bases between the two germline ends. The CDR3 extends over 15 amino acids. Germline V lookup: CDR1 LNHDA, CDR2 SQIVND (reference sequence). The CDR3 nucleotides read TGTGCCAGTAGTATGAGCGGTCTTGGGAATCAGCCCCAGCATTTT. As protein: CASSMSGLGNQPQHF. The full variable domain, in which reference TRBV19 and TRBJ1-5 provide the parts outside the CDR3, is DGGITQSPKYLFRKEGQNVTLSCEQNLNHDAMYWYRQDPGQGLRLIYYSQIVNDFQKGDIAEGYSVSREKKESFPLTVTSAQKNPTAFYLCASSMSGLGNQPQHFGDGTRLSIL.

In its sample, this clone was seen a few times. The V and J genes are TRBV30 and TRBJ2-5; 11 bases map to TRBD2. V lost 0 bases to trimming and J lost 7 bases; unmatched junction nucleotides: 4. CDR3 size: 14 residues. Germline-derived CDR1 and CDR2 are GTSNPN and SVGIG (reference sequence). In nucleotides, the CDR3 is TGTGCCTGGAGTGTACTAGCGGGGGCCGTGACCCAGTACTTC. It encodes CAWSVLAGAVTQYF.

The chain has TRBV29-1 and TRBJ2-1; D call uncertain. The germline V and J ends were trimmed by 4 bases and 4 bases, with 11 bases remaining between them. Germline values: CDR1 SQVTM, CDR2 ANQGSEA. The CDR3 contains 13 residues. The CDR3 sequence is CSVVSMRYNEQFF. The CDR3 DNA sequence: TGCAGCGTTGTATCTATGCGGTACAATGAGCAGTTCTTC.

CDR3 in amino acids: CASSELRTQYF. The CDR3 DNA sequence: TGTGCCAGCAGTGAATTGCGGACCCAGTACTTC. The gene calls are TRBV2 and TRBJ2-5; D is undetermined. With 2 bases removed from V and 7 bases from J, the gap between germline ends came to 5 bases. Germline V gives CDR1 SNHLY, CDR2 FYNNEI. The CDR3 has 11 residues.

CDR3 in amino acids: CASSRLAGSKETQYF. The CDR3 nucleotides read TGTGCCAGCAGCCGACTCGCGGGAAGCAAGGAGACCCAGTACTTC. The chain has TRBV11-2 and TRBJ2-5; possible D gene TRBD2, 6 bases. The CDR3 is made up of 15 amino acids. CDR1 and CDR2 from the germline V gene are SGHAT and FQNNGV. V was trimmed by 5 bases and J by 5 bases, leaving 18 bases between them. Supplemented by reference TRBV11-2 and TRBJ2-5, the full variable domain reads EAGVAQSPRYKIIEKRQSVAFWCNPISGHATLYWYQQILGQGPKLLIQFQNNGVVDDSQLPKDRFSAERLKGVDSTLKIQPAKLEDSAVYLCASSRLAGSKETQYFGPGTRLLVL.

The V call is TRBV6-5, the J call TRBJ1-5, with a weak D call TRBD1 (6 bases). Germline loops: CDR1 MNHEY, CDR2 SVGAGI. V gave up 5 bases and J gave up 2 bases, with 13 bases separating them. CDR3 size: 15 residues. The CDR3 coding sequence is TGTGCCAGCAGTCTAGACAGGAATGGCAATCAGCCCCAGCATTTT. Protein product: CASSLDRNGNQPQHF.

This clone appeared once. The chain carries TRBV7-2 and TRBJ2-7; TRBD2 matches 12 bases. J was trimmed by 4 bases and V by 2 bases; bases with no gene match: 0. CDR1 is SGHTA and CDR2 is FQGNSA in the germline V gene. This CDR3 contains 14 residues. The CDR3 spells CASSLTSGGYEQYF. In nucleotides, the CDR3 is TGTGCCAGCAGCTTAACTAGCGGGGGGTACGAGCAGTACTTC.

The chain combines TRBV5-1 with TRBJ1-1, with 9 bases matching TRBD1. This CDR3 region has 14 residues. Germline assignment: CDR1 SGHRS and CDR2 YFSETQ. Trimming took 4 bases from V and 5 from J; bases not matched to a gene: 6. The DNA of the CDR3 is TGCGCCAGCAGCCCCACAGGGGGCCGGACTGAAGCTTTCTTT. It is translated as CASSPTGGRTEAFF.

J is TRBJ2-1 and V is TRBV5-1; maybe TRBD2 (6 bases). V lost 2 bases and J 8 bases, leaving 17 bases between the germline ends. CDR3 length: 15 residues. Germline V lookup: CDR1 SGHRS, CDR2 YFSETQ. The CDR3 protein is CASSFGLGEVYEQFF. DNA of the CDR3: TGCGCCAGCAGCTTTGGGCTAGGGGAGGTTTATGAGCAGTTCTTC.

This chain connects TRBV6-5 to TRBJ2-7; 10 bases agree with TRBD2. This CDR3 contains 15 residues. V dropped 5 bases and J dropped 3; count of bases not matched to a gene: 7. Germline CDR1 reads MNHEY; CDR2 reads SVGAGI. The CDR3 is CASSAGLALSYEQYF. CDR3 sequence (DNA): TGTGCCAGCAGTGCGGGACTAGCGCTGAGCTACGAGCAGTACTTC.

The chain joins TRBV5-4 to TRBJ2-3; tentatively, D is TRBD2 (6 bases). This CDR3 is built from 13 residues. The V gene lost 10 bases and the J gene lost 4 bases, with 16 bases spanning the gap. CDR1 and CDR2 from the germline V gene are SGHNT and YYREEE (reference sequence). The CDR3 loop is CAGQPAGSDTQYF. CDR3 nucleotides: TGTGCCGGGCAGCCGGCGGGATCAGATACGCAGTATTTT.

The table lists this clone with a few counts. V gene TRBV28 combines with J gene TRBJ1-2, with 7 bases that match TRBD1. Losses at the gene ends were 6 bases for V and 9 bases for J; bases not matched to a gene: 10. CDR1 is MDHEN and CDR2 is SYDVKM in the germline V gene. The CDR3 extends over 13 amino acids. In nucleotides, the CDR3 is TGTGCCAGCAGACCCCACAGGGGCCAGAGCTACACCTTC. Residues: CASRPHRGQSYTF.

The CDR3 DNA sequence: TGTGCCAGCAGCCATAATCCGGGACTAGGGGACACCGGGGAGCTGTTTTTT. This gives the protein CASSHNPGLGDTGELFF. The rearrangement uses TRBV4-2 and TRBJ2-2; 8 bases align to TRBD2. CDR1 is LGHNA and CDR2 is YNFKEQ in the germline V gene. With V trimmed by 3 bases and J by 3 bases, 9 bases remained unmatched. The CDR3 sequence is 17 residues long.

The chain uses TRBV29-1 and TRBJ1-1, with 7 bases lining up with TRBD1. Germline V gene data show CDR1 as SQVTM and CDR2 as ANQGSEA. The junction had 7 bases not matched to a gene; V was cut back by 7 bases and J by 2 bases. The CDR3 extends over 13 amino acids. CDR3 sequence: CSAGNRGNTEAFF. The CDR3 nucleotides are TGCAGCGCGGGCAACAGGGGTAACACTGAAGCTTTCTTT. The whole variable domain, remainder taken from reference TRBV29-1 and TRBJ1-1, is SAVISQKPSRDICQRGTSLTIQCQVDSQVTMMFWYRQQPGQSLTLIATANQGSEATYESGFVIDKFPISRPNLTFSTLTVSNMSPEDSSIYLCSAGNRGNTEAFFGQGTRLTVV.

The chain has TRBV5-1 and TRBJ1-1; TRBD1 matches at 8 bases. The length of the CDR3 is 15 residues. Germline CDR1 and CDR2: SGHRS and YFSETQ. V gave up 0 bases and J gave up 9 bases; unmatched junction bases: 10. CDR3: CASSLAGDRFEKAFF. The CDR3 DNA reads TGCGCCAGCAGCTTGGCGGGGGACAGGTTCGAGAAAGCTTTCTTT.

The chain uses TRBV5-5 and TRBJ2-1; weak D call: TRBD1 (6 bases). V shed 0 bases and J shed 0 bases, with 13 bases lying between them. This CDR3 is 17 amino acids long. Germline assignment: CDR1 SGHKS and CDR2 YYEKEE (reference sequence). CDR3 nucleotides: TGTGCCAGCAGCTTGGTATTAGGCAGGGGCTCCTACAATGAGCAGTTCTTC. Amino acids: CASSLVLGRGSYNEQFF.

The rearrangement uses TRBV7-8 and TRBJ2-7, with 9 bases lining up with TRBD1. The trim removed 5 bases at V and 5 bases at J, leaving 7 bases unmatched. The CDR3 consists of 14 residues. From germline, CDR1 is SGHVS and CDR2 FQNEAQ. DNA for the CDR3: TGTGCCAGCAGCGTCGGGACAGGGTACCACGAGCAGTACTTC. Amino acid sequence: CASSVGTGYHEQYF.